Shown below are 26 T cell receptor beta chains from a single sample sequenced in a study of blood T cell repertoires in COVID-19. Data came from immunoSEQ multiplex PCR; TCRdb stores just in-frame clones and leaves some out. The sample carries 200,000 to 300,000 clones, roughly 84% recorded once. The sequenced material came from peripheral blood. The receptor set was obtained from a man between 60 and 75 years old with acute or convalescent COVID-19.

Concerning this clone itself: It is unclear where the CDR3 begins or ends on the DNA, so no DNA is shown, and the CDR3 is as TCRdb lists it. The chain combines TRBV27 with TRBJ2-2; the table gives TRBD2 as D, unverified against the DNA. The CDR3 adds up to 12 amino acids, both ends counted. Germline CDR1 MNHEY, CDR2 SMNVEV (reference sequence). The CDR3 here is CASSFGAGELFF.

The V and J genes are TRBV10-3 and TRBJ2-7; TRBD2 matches 8 bases. This CDR3 is built from 13 residues. The V gene's germline CDR1 is ENHRY and CDR2 SYGVKD. With V trimmed by 8 bases and J by 5 bases, 8 bases remained unmatched. CDR3 region: CAIGLAGINEQYF. The DNA of the CDR3 is TGTGCCATCGGCTTAGCGGGAATCAACGAGCAGTACTTC.

The DNA for the CDR3 is TGTGCCAGCAGCTTAGGTCCGATACAGGATGCGGACTATGGCTACACCTTC. It specifies CASSLGPIQDADYGYTF. V gene TRBV7-6 combines with J gene TRBJ1-2; maybe TRBD1 (5 bases). Germline loops: CDR1 SGHVS, CDR2 FNYEAQ. Trimming stripped 1 base from V and 3 bases from J, with 18 bases between. The length of the CDR3 is 17 residues.

The chain is built from TRBV11-2 and TRBJ2-2; 8 nucleotides align to TRBD2. The junction had 4 bases not matched to a gene; V was cut back by 3 bases and J by 1 base. Germline assignment: CDR1 SGHAT and CDR2 FQNNGV. This CDR3 contains 16 residues. In nucleotides, the CDR3 is TGTGCCAGCAGCTTCAACAGCGGGGGGAACACCGGGGAGCTGTTTTTT. Protein product: CASSFNSGGNTGELFF.

This chain connects TRBV7-9 to TRBJ2-7, with TRBD1 as a possible D gene (6 bases). V was cut by 6 bases and J by 3 bases, with 18 bases left in between. This CDR3 has 15 residues. Germline CDR1 and CDR2: SEHNR and FQNEAQ (reference sequence). CDR3 residues: CASSGGRTEFYEQYF. The CDR3 coding sequence is TGTGCCAGCAGTGGGGGCCGGACAGAGTTCTACGAGCAGTACTTC.

This sequence joins TRBV28 and TRBJ1-3; no firm D call. CDR1 and CDR2 from the germline V gene are MDHEN and SYDVKM. The V end lost 2 bases, the J end lost 6 bases, and 8 bases lay between the germline ends. The CDR3 has 13 residues. CDR3 loop: CASSLGRENTIYF. In nucleotides, the CDR3 is TGTGCCAGCAGTTTAGGGCGGGAAAACACCATATATTTT.

The rearrangement joins TRBV4-1 to TRBJ2-2, with D perhaps TRBD2 (7 bases). Germline CDR1 and CDR2: MGHRA and YSYEKL. CDR3 length equals 15 residues. Trimming stripped 5 bases from V and 6 bases from J, with 16 bases between. The CDR3 region has the DNA TGCGCCAGCAGCGGTCCGAGGGGGGGACCCGGGGAGCTGTTTTTT. Translated, it gives CASSGPRGGPGELFF.

The J gene is TRBJ1-2, the V gene TRBV7-9, with 7 bases lining up with TRBD1. Looked up from germline, CDR1 is SEHNR and CDR2 is FQNEAQ (reference sequence). CDR3 length: 13 amino acids. With V trimmed by 5 bases and J by 6 bases, 6 bases remained unmatched. The CDR3 region is CASSVRDRDGYTF. Here the CDR3 DNA reads TGTGCCAGCAGCGTCCGGGACAGAGATGGCTACACCTTC.

This chain joins TRBV6-5 and TRBJ1-5; the D gene is possibly TRBD1 (5 bases). The CDR3 totals 14 residues. V lost 0 bases and J lost 7, with 10 bases in between. Germline V gene sequence: CDR1 MNHEY, CDR2 SVGAGI. Written as DNA, the CDR3 is TGTGCCAGCAGTTACTCGGAGCGGGACCAGCCCCAGCATTTT. It codes for CASSYSERDQPQHF.

The chain joins TRBV7-6 to TRBJ2-1, with 8 bases matching TRBD1. V was pared by 1 base and J by 9 bases, with 2 bases of the junction left unmatched. This CDR3 is built from 13 residues. Germline lookup yields CDR1 SGHVS and CDR2 FNYEAQ. CDR3 coding DNA: TGTGCCAGCAGCTTAGGGACAGGGTTTGAGCAGTTCTTC. Protein sequence: CASSLGTGFEQFF.

This sequence joins TRBV19 and TRBJ1-1; TRBD1 matches at 8 bases. After removal of 6 bases from V and 1 base from J, the junction contained 7 bases not matched to a gene. Germline V gene data show CDR1 as LNHDA and CDR2 as SQIVND (reference sequence). This CDR3 region has 15 residues. As DNA, the CDR3 is TGTGCCAGTAGGGGTGACAGGGGCTGGAACACTGAAGCTTTCTTT. As protein: CASRGDRGWNTEAFF.

The V call is TRBV6-5, the J call TRBJ1-1; maybe TRBD1 (5 bases). The CDR3 runs 13 residues. The V end lost 7 bases, the J end lost 0 bases, and 9 bases lay between the germline ends. Germline V gives CDR1 MNHEY, CDR2 SVGAGI. The CDR3 coding sequence is TGTGCCAGCAACTACAGGATGAACACTGAAGCTTTCTTT. This codes for CASNYRMNTEAFF.

The chain employs TRBV5-1 and TRBJ2-1; 9 bases agree with TRBD1. V shed 6 bases, J shed 0 bases, and the junction held 7 bases outside the gene matches. This CDR3 is 16 amino acids long. Germline V gene sequence: CDR1 SGHRS, CDR2 YFSETQ. The CDR3 DNA follows: TGCGCCAGCACACAAACGGGACAGGGCTCCTACAATGAGCAGTTCTTC. Protein sequence: CASTQTGQGSYNEQFF.

The V gene is TRBV19, the J gene TRBJ2-5; D possibly corresponds to TRBD1 (6 bases). CDR1 LNHDA and CDR2 SQIVND come from the germline V gene (reference sequence). The CDR3 covers 15 residues. V gave up 0 bases and J gave up 5 bases, with 13 bases separating them. The CDR3, as DNA: TGTGCCAGTAGTATAGACCAGGGGAAATGGGAGACCCAGTACTTC. It specifies CASSIDQGKWETQYF.

V usage is TRBV7-2 and J usage is TRBJ1-4; D remains unclear. V was pared by 4 bases and J by 2 bases, with 11 bases between. The CDR3 loop spans 15 amino acids. CDR1 is SGHTA, CDR2 FQGNSA, per germline. For the CDR3, the DNA is TGTGCCAGCAGCTCCCAGAGGGTCACTAATGAAAAACTGTTTTTT. It yields the protein CASSSQRVTNEKLFF.

The rearrangement uses TRBV3-1 (or the pseudogene TRBV3-2) and TRBJ2-7, with TRBD1 identical over 10 bases. The CDR3 is made up of 15 amino acids. With V trimmed by 5 bases and J by 2 bases, 6 bases remained unmatched. Germline values: CDR1 LGHDT, CDR2 YNNKEL (reference sequence). CDR3 loop: CASSVPGTGAYEQYF. CDR3 coding DNA: TGTGCCAGCAGCGTCCCCGGGACAGGGGCCTACGAGCAGTACTTC.

The chain recombines TRBV11-3 with TRBJ2-7; TRBD2 might be the D (5 bases). The length of the CDR3 is 13 residues. Germline assignment: CDR1 SGHNT and CDR2 YENEEA. With 1 base removed from V and 6 bases from J, the gap between germline ends came to 10 bases. CDR3 sequence: CASSLVRTGEQYF. The CDR3 DNA follows: TGTGCCAGCAGCTTAGTGAGGACTGGCGAGCAGTACTTC.

CDR3 bases: TGTGCCAGCAGCCCCCAGGTCGGAAATGAGCAGTTCTTC. Protein product: CASSPQVGNEQFF. The rearrangement uses TRBV11-1 and TRBJ2-1; D gene ambiguous. V was trimmed by 5 bases and J by 7 bases, leaving 12 bases between them. Germline V CDR1 and CDR2: SGHAT, FQDESV (reference sequence). This CDR3 has 13 amino acids.

The chain recombines TRBV6-2 or TRBV6-3 with TRBJ1-1, with 11 nucleotides matching TRBD1. V lost 2 bases, J lost 0 bases, and 11 bases stayed unmatched. Germline CDR1 reads MNHEY; CDR2 reads SVGEGT. This CDR3 spans 19 amino acids. The chain's CDR3 is CASSYRTGTGGRMNTEAFF. The CDR3, as DNA: TGTGCCAGCAGTTACCGAACCGGGACAGGGGGTCGAATGAACACTGAAGCTTTCTTT.

The V call is TRBV11-2, the J call TRBJ1-3; 10 bases map to TRBD1. CDR3 length: 18 amino acids. Germline trimming cut 5 bases from V and 2 bases from J; bases unmatched to any gene: 12. CDR1 and CDR2 (germline): SGHAT, FQNNGV. The CDR3 sequence: CASSRRTGGLRTGNTIYF. CDR3 DNA: TGTGCCAGCAGCCGAAGGACAGGGGGACTAAGGACTGGAAACACCATATATTTT.

This chain joins TRBV12-5 and TRBJ2-1; 14 bases are shared with TRBD2. Germline CDR1 reads LGHNT; CDR2 reads FRNRAP. V lost 0 bases, J lost 7 bases, and 8 bases stayed unmatched. The CDR3 contains 18 residues. CDR3 sequence reads: CASGLVLTGLAGVNEQFF. In nucleotides, the CDR3 is TGTGCTAGTGGTTTGGTACTGACGGGACTAGCGGGAGTAAATGAGCAGTTCTTC.

The chain has TRBV5-1 and TRBJ2-3, with D tentatively TRBD2 (6 bases). This CDR3 is 16 amino acids long. The V gene lost 3 bases and the J gene lost 5 bases, with 19 bases spanning the gap. Germline lookup yields CDR1 SGHRS and CDR2 YFSETQ. This CDR3 is CASSSTGSSRGDTQYF. The DNA of the CDR3 is TGCGCCAGCAGCTCTACCGGGTCCTCGCGGGGAGATACGCAGTATTTT.

The chain carries TRBV19 and TRBJ2-1; no clear D gene. Trimming left V 3 bases short and J 8 bases short, with 14 bases between. The CDR3 sequence is 14 residues long. The germline V gene encodes CDR1 LNHDA and CDR2 SQIVND (reference sequence). In DNA form, the CDR3 reads TGTGCCAGTAGTATTCTTACCTCCGCGGATGAGCAGTTCTTC. Translating gives CASSILTSADEQFF.

The rearrangement links TRBV27 to TRBJ2-7; the D is unclear. This CDR3 has 14 residues. Trimming took 2 bases from V and 3 from J, leaving 11 bases between them. From germline, CDR1 is MNHEY and CDR2 SMNVEV (reference sequence). The CDR3, as DNA: TGTGCCAGCAGTTTACGAGGAAGACTCTACGAGCAGTACTTC. This translates into CASSLRGRLYEQYF.

The chain combines TRBV11-2 with TRBJ2-7, with D tentatively TRBD1 (5 bases). Germline assignment: CDR1 SGHAT and CDR2 FQNNGV. The CDR3 is 15 residues long. V gave up 8 bases and J gave up 1 base, with 18 bases separating them. The CDR3 sequence is CASAYSQGFSYEQYF. CDR3 sequence (DNA): TGTGCCAGCGCCTATTCTCAGGGTTTTTCCTACGAGCAGTACTTC.

This clone was seen just once. This chain joins TRBV29-1 and TRBJ2-4; unclear D gene. The CDR3 length is 14 residues. V lost 1 base and J lost 0, with 7 bases in between. Germline CDR1 and CDR2: SQVTM and ANQGSEA. CDR3 in amino acids: CSVEVSVAKNIQYF. The DNA for the CDR3 is TGCAGCGTTGAAGTCAGCGTAGCCAAAAACATTCAGTACTTC.